This T cell receptor (beta chain) came from a study of T cell responses to AZD1222 COVID-19 vaccine. The CDR3 contains 14 residues. Trimming removed 1 base at V and 6 bases at J, with 12 bases between. In germline, CDR1 is SEHNR, CDR2 FQNEAQ (reference sequence). Measured with immunoSEQ multiplex PCR; TCRdb has only the in-frame clones, and not every one. Of some 96,000 clones listed, about 88% are singletons. This chain links TRBV7-9 with TRBJ1-2, with D unresolved. The receptor was isolated from an adult in good health. The sequencing used peripheral blood, collected on day 0 of AZD1222 vaccination. Here the CDR3 reads CASSLGAVENGYTF. The CDR3 nucleotides are TGTGCCAGCAGCTTAGGGGCTGTGGAAAATGGCTACACCTTC.